The next 24 T cell receptor beta chains were all read from a single sample in a study of cytomegalovirus exposure and HLA in healthy donors. The PCR used 60 Vbeta and 13 Jbeta primers. Repertoires were generated with immunoSEQ multiplex PCR, while TCRdb's copy carries only in-frame clones and drops some. The repertoire has tens of thousands of clones, 70% to 85% of them found once; the top ten carry 8% to 11%. Sequences were obtained from PBMCs. Source of these receptors: a woman between 18 and 30 years old in good health and CMV-seropositive.

The chain uses TRBV9 and TRBJ2-3, with 9 positions matching TRBD2. Per germline, CDR1 SGDLS and CDR2 YYNGEE. Germline trimming cut 4 bases from V and 2 bases from J; bases unmatched to any gene: 5. CDR3 size: 15 residues. CDR3 sequence (DNA): TGTGCCAGCAGCCCCGGACTAGCGACCACAGATACGCAGTATTTT. This encodes CASSPGLATTDTQYF.

The chain has TRBV19 and TRBJ2-5, with 8 bases aligning to TRBD2. The V and J ends lost 4 bases and 5 bases, in that order; junction bases with no gene match: 6. Germline assignment: CDR1 LNHDA and CDR2 SQIVND (reference sequence). The CDR3 has 14 amino acids. Here the CDR3 DNA reads TGTGCCAGTAGTAGGGCGGGAGGTCCGGAGACCCAGTACTTC. Translating it yields CASSRAGGPETQYF.

The V call is TRBV27, the J call TRBJ1-2, with 9 positions matching TRBD1. After removal of 5 bases from V and 8 bases from J, the junction contained 9 bases not matched to a gene. The CDR3 loop spans 14 amino acids. From germline, CDR1 is MNHEY and CDR2 SMNVEV (reference sequence). Here the CDR3 reads CASSRQRTGAGYTF. As DNA, the CDR3 is TGTGCCAGCAGTCGCCAACGGACAGGGGCCGGCTACACCTTC.

J is TRBJ2-7 and V is TRBV2; no reliable D call. The CDR3 spans 11 residues. V lost 6 bases and J 3 bases, leaving 6 bases between the germline ends. Germline loops: CDR1 SNHLY, CDR2 FYNNEI. Here the CDR3 DNA reads TGTGCCAGCAGGACTGTCTACGAGCAGTACTTC. It encodes CASRTVYEQYF.

The chain carries TRBV2 and TRBJ2-7, with D perhaps matching TRBD1 (6 bases). The CDR3 loop spans 14 amino acids. Trimming pared 3 bases from V and 5 bases from J, leaving 14 bases between. The germline V gene has CDR1 SNHLY and CDR2 FYNNEI. As DNA, the CDR3 is TGTGCCAGCAGTGAGGGACACGCCGGGGACGAGCAGTACTTC. As protein: CASSEGHAGDEQYF.

The V call is TRBV7-2, the J call TRBJ2-3; 10 positions match TRBD2. Trimming removed 3 bases from V and 4 bases from J; junction bases left unmatched: 7. The V gene's germline CDR1 is SGHTA and CDR2 FQGNSA. CDR3 length: 16 amino acids. CDR3 amino acids: CASSFHSGGTADTQYF. As DNA, the CDR3 is TGTGCCAGCAGCTTCCATAGCGGGGGGACGGCAGATACGCAGTATTTT.

This clone appeared a few times. The chain links TRBV27 to TRBJ2-7; D is perhaps TRBD1 (6 bases). The CDR3 runs to 13 residues. Trimming shortened V by 6 bases and J by 2 bases, and 11 bases separated the two germline ends. Germline V gene sequence: CDR1 MNHEY, CDR2 SMNVEV (reference sequence). CDR3 coding DNA: TGTGCCAGCAGCAGGGGCCCGGCCTACGAGCAGTACTTC. It specifies CASSRGPAYEQYF.

This clone was counted a single time. Compared with germline, one end of the junction differs, possibly owing to a read error. This specimen includes other DNA sequences encoding the same CDR3. The chain couples TRBV27 to TRBJ2-7, with 8 bases that match TRBD1. This CDR3 region has 12 residues. Germline V CDR1 and CDR2: MNHEY, SMNVEV (reference sequence). This chain's CDR3 is CASSFSGGEQYF. The CDR3 nucleotides are TGTGCCAGCAGTTTTTCAGGGGGCGAGCAGTACTTT.

The CDR3: CASSSPGLAGVTDTQYF. The CDR3 DNA follows: TGTGCCAGCAGCTCACCTGGACTAGCGGGAGTCACAGATACGCAGTATTTT. The V and J genes are TRBV28 and TRBJ2-3; 13 nucleotides line up with TRBD2. CDR3 size: 17 residues. V shed 6 bases, J shed 2 bases, and the junction held 8 bases outside the gene matches. The germline V gene has CDR1 MDHEN and CDR2 SYDVKM.

A note on this clone: Mismatch with germline at one junction end may stem from a read error. The rearrangement joins TRBV7-9 to TRBJ2-1, with 7 bases that match TRBD1. This CDR3 has 14 residues. In germline, CDR1 is SEHNR, CDR2 FQNEAQ (reference sequence). The CDR3 sequence is CSSSLGQPYNEQFF. The CDR3 coding sequence is TGTTCCAGCAGCTTGGGACAGCCCTACAATGAGCAGTTCTTC.

V and J are TRBV10-3 and TRBJ1-1, with D maybe TRBD1 (6 bases). Per germline, CDR1 ENHRY and CDR2 SYGVKD. This CDR3 is built from 16 residues. With 6 bases removed from V and 0 bases from J, the gap between germline ends came to 17 bases. The CDR3 loop is CAISSRGSGMNTEAFF. The CDR3 DNA reads as TGTGCCATCAGCTCCAGGGGTTCCGGGATGAACACTGAAGCTTTCTTT.

V and J are TRBV27 and TRBJ2-1; possible D gene TRBD2, 6 bases. CDR1 is MNHEY, CDR2 SMNVEV, per germline (reference sequence). With 1 base removed from V and 4 bases from J, the gap between germline ends came to 14 bases. The CDR3 is 16 residues long. As DNA, the CDR3 is TGTGCCAGCAGTTTATGGCCCGGGAGCCTATACAATGAGCAGTTCTTC. Translated, it gives CASSLWPGSLYNEQFF.

This clone was detected once. The sample has other DNA sequences that encode this CDR3 too. The chain employs TRBV5-8 and TRBJ2-3; D not resolved. This CDR3 spans 16 amino acids. Germline lookup yields CDR1 SGHTS and CDR2 YDEGEE. V dropped 4 bases and J dropped 0 bases, with 15 bases sitting between them. The CDR3 DNA sequence: TGTGCCAGCAGCATGGATACCTATTCTAGCACAGATACGCAGTATTTT. As protein: CASSMDTYSSTDTQYF.

The CDR3 protein is CASSLRGYVYEQYF. The CDR3 nucleotides read TGTGCCAGCAGTTTAAGGGGGTATGTCTACGAGCAGTACTTC. The chain combines TRBV28 with TRBJ2-7; D possibly corresponds to TRBD1 (6 bases). The germline V gene has CDR1 MDHEN and CDR2 SYDVKM. V was clipped by 2 bases and J by 3 bases, with 11 bases between them. This CDR3 contains 14 residues.

V usage is TRBV15 and J usage is TRBJ2-2, with D hard to call. V lost 6 bases and J 2 bases, leaving 10 bases between the germline ends. The CDR3 has 14 residues. The germline V gene encodes CDR1 LNHNV and CDR2 YYDKDF (reference sequence). The CDR3 is CATRETGNTGELFF. DNA for the CDR3: TGTGCCACCAGAGAGACGGGTAACACCGGGGAGCTGTTTTTT.

The sample holds one count of this clone. CDR3 region: CAAKNGGPVGELFF. The CDR3 nucleotides are TGTGCCGCCAAAAACGGCGGGCCGGTCGGGGAGCTGTTTTTT. This chain uses TRBV6-5 with TRBJ2-2; D is possibly TRBD2 (5 bases). V dropped 11 bases and J dropped 7 bases, with 20 bases sitting between them. This CDR3 region has 14 residues. Germline-derived CDR1 and CDR2 are MNHEY and SVGAGI.

The chain carries TRBV27 and TRBJ2-1; D unresolved. The CDR3 is made up of 13 amino acids. Trimming took 8 bases from V and 0 from J, leaving 8 bases between them. Germline CDR1 reads MNHEY; CDR2 reads SMNVEV (reference sequence). The DNA for the CDR3 is TGTGCCAGCTCCCTTAGCTCCTACAATGAGCAGTTCTTC. It codes for CASSLSSYNEQFF.

V and J are TRBV29-1 and TRBJ2-1; 8 bases align to TRBD1. The CDR3 extends over 14 amino acids. Per germline, CDR1 SQVTM and CDR2 ANQGSEA. J lost 6 bases, V lost 7 bases, and 11 bases had no gene match. The CDR3 sequence: CSALSGQGRNEQFF. In DNA form, the CDR3 reads TGCAGCGCCTTATCCGGACAGGGTCGCAATGAGCAGTTCTTC.

The J gene is TRBJ1-1, the V gene TRBV29-1, with a tentative D call TRBD1 (5 bases). Germline CDR1 and CDR2: SQVTM and ANQGSEA. CDR3 length equals 12 residues. Trimming removed 3 bases at V and 3 bases at J, with 8 bases between. DNA for the CDR3: TGCAGCGTTGATCGCAGGGACACTGAAGCTTTCTTT. Translated, it gives CSVDRRDTEAFF.

The chain is built from TRBV15 and TRBJ1-5, with D perhaps matching TRBD1 (6 bases). The CDR3 is 17 residues long. Trimming left V 0 bases short and J 7 bases short, with 19 bases between. Germline V gives CDR1 LNHNV, CDR2 YYDKDF (reference sequence). The CDR3 region is CATSREAAGALQQPQHF. CDR3 nucleotides: TGTGCCACCAGCAGAGAAGCGGCAGGGGCCCTCCAACAGCCCCAGCATTTT. Full variable domain (rest looked up from reference TRBV15 and TRBJ1-5): DAMVIQNPRYQVTQFGKPVTLSCSQTLNHNVMYWYQQKSSQAPKLLFHYYDKDFNNEADTPDNFQSRRPNTSFCFLDIRSPGLGDTAMYLCATSREAAGALQQPQHFGDGTRLSIL.

The rearrangement joins TRBV19 to TRBJ2-7, with 8 bases lining up with TRBD1. The CDR3 has 15 amino acids. The germline V gene has CDR1 LNHDA and CDR2 SQIVND (reference sequence). Trimming took 3 bases from V and 3 from J; bases not matched to a gene: 7. CDR3 sequence: CASSISGQAFYEQYF. CDR3 nucleotide sequence: TGTGCCAGTAGTATCTCGGGACAGGCCTTCTACGAGCAGTACTTC.

The chain couples TRBV6-6 to TRBJ1-4, with 7 bases aligning to TRBD1. V trimming: 6 bases; J trimming: 8 bases; junction bases outside the gene matches: 9. Germline V lookup: CDR1 MNHNY, CDR2 SVGAGI (reference sequence). The CDR3 is 14 residues long. CDR3 nucleotides: TGTGCCAGCAGCCTAGACAGGGCTTACGAAAAACTGTTTTTT. Translated, it gives CASSLDRAYEKLFF.

The V call is TRBV11-2, the J call TRBJ1-5; D is unclear. Germline V CDR1 and CDR2: SGHAT, FQNNGV. Trimming pared 1 base from V and 10 bases from J, leaving 17 bases between. CDR3 length equals 15 residues. The CDR3 reads CASSLGLRPRDPQHF. The CDR3 coding sequence is TGTGCCAGCAGCTTAGGTCTCCGGCCTCGGGATCCCCAGCATTTT.

The gene calls are TRBV18 and TRBJ2-1, with D possibly matching TRBD2 (5 bases). This CDR3 has 13 residues. V gave up 4 bases and J gave up 3 bases, with 7 bases separating them. The V gene's germline CDR1 is KGHSH and CDR2 LQKENI. The CDR3 is CASSHGNYNEQFF. CDR3 bases: TGTGCCAGCTCACACGGGAACTACAATGAGCAGTTCTTC.